A single sample is the source of the 23 T cell receptor beta chains below, sequenced in a study of radiotherapy plus CTLA-4 blockade in lung cancer (dated by TCRdb to between 2018 and 2020). Library creation used the immunoSEQ multiplex PCR assay. The table was pulled from immuneACCESS by TCRdb, which kept in-frame rearrangements only. Such tables lose some clones; where checked, under half of the loss comes from unresolved V genes, and the rest has no known cause. This sample comprises about 45,000 clones, around 69% of them detected only once. The leading ten clones occupy around 8% of the sample. Sequencing was performed on peripheral blood, taken from a patient treated with radiotherapy plus ipilimumab. These receptors were taken from a human donor with non-small cell lung cancer who had stable disease on radiotherapy plus ipilimumab.

The rearrangement uses TRBV6-5 and TRBJ1-2; no definite D call. Germline CDR1 and CDR2: MNHEY and SVGAGI. CDR3 length: 13 amino acids. Between the trimmed V and J ends, which lost 7 bases and 0 bases, there was a span of 9 bases. CDR3 sequence reads: CASTHRPNYGYTF. The CDR3, as DNA: TGTGCCAGCACGCACAGACCTAACTATGGCTACACCTTC.

The chain joins TRBV6-4 to TRBJ1-1; tentative D call: TRBD1 (5 bases). The CDR3 is 13 residues long. V shed 6 bases and J shed 4 bases, with 12 bases lying between them. Germline CDR1 reads MRHNA; CDR2 reads SNTAGT. DNA for the CDR3: TGTGCCAGCAGCAGGGAGGAGGGCACTGAAGCTTTCTTT. Translated: CASSREEGTEAFF.

The CDR3 here is CASSQVQLKGNTIYF. CDR3 DNA: TGCGCCAGCAGCCAAGTTCAATTGAAGGGGAACACCATATATTTT. V gene TRBV4-1 combines with J gene TRBJ1-3; possible D gene TRBD1, 5 bases. Trimming stripped 1 base from V and 7 bases from J, with 14 bases between. The CDR3 is made up of 15 amino acids. Germline CDR1 reads MGHRA; CDR2 reads YSYEKL.

The chain couples TRBV9 to TRBJ2-3, with TRBD2 identical over 7 bases. V lost 2 bases to trimming and J lost 2 bases; unmatched junction nucleotides: 8. CDR1 and CDR2 (germline): SGDLS, YYNGEE. The CDR3 is made up of 16 amino acids. CDR3 nucleotides: TGTGCCAGCAGCGTCACAGGTGGGGGGGTCACAGATACGCAGTATTTT. Translation: CASSVTGGGVTDTQYF. The complete variable domain, with remaining parts taken from reference TRBV9 and TRBJ2-3, reads DSGVTQTPKHLITATGQRVTLRCSPRSGDLSVYWYQQSLDQGLQFLIQYYNGEERAKGNILERFSAQQFPDLHSELNLSSLELGDSALYFCASSVTGGGVTDTQYFGPGTRLTVL.

The chain couples TRBV18 to TRBJ2-1, with 8 bases identical to TRBD1. This CDR3 comprises 14 residues. Looked up from germline, CDR1 is KGHSH and CDR2 is LQKENI. V shed 9 bases and J 1 base; nucleotides not matched to a gene: 5. CDR3 loop: CASQGQDSYNEQFF. For the CDR3, the DNA is TGTGCCAGTCAGGGACAGGATTCCTACAATGAGCAGTTCTTC.

The genes are TRBV5-5 and TRBJ2-7, with D unresolved. The CDR3 has 13 residues. Trimming removed 0 bases at V and 3 bases at J, with 7 bases between. Germline V gives CDR1 SGHKS, CDR2 YYEKEE (reference sequence). CDR3 residues: CASSLEGIYEQYF. The CDR3 region has the DNA TGTGCCAGCAGCTTGGAGGGTATCTACGAGCAGTACTTC.

The chain combines TRBV28 with TRBJ1-2; TRBD1 is a possible D gene (5 bases). Germline V gene data show CDR1 as MDHEN and CDR2 as SYDVKM. With 2 bases removed from V and 3 bases from J, the gap between germline ends came to 16 bases. There are 16 residues in the CDR3. CDR3 DNA: TGTGCCAGCAGTTTAAATGCCGGGGTGGGGGACTATGGCTACACCTTC. Translation gives CASSLNAGVGDYGYTF.

This chain uses TRBV9 with TRBJ1-1; maybe TRBD1 (5 bases). From germline, CDR1 is SGDLS and CDR2 YYNGEE. This CDR3 region has 14 residues. The V gene lost 2 bases and the J gene lost 3 bases, with 11 bases spanning the gap. The CDR3 is CASSVTGGDTEAFF. For the CDR3, the DNA is TGTGCCAGCAGCGTTACCGGGGGGGACACTGAAGCTTTCTTT.

V is TRBV18 and J is TRBJ2-5; 12 positions match TRBD1. The ends lost 5 bases at V and 2 bases at J; junction bases unmatched: 6. The CDR3 is 16 residues long. Germline lookup yields CDR1 KGHSH and CDR2 LQKENI. CDR3 residues: CASSTGQGAPQETQYF. The DNA for the CDR3 is TGTGCCAGCTCAACGGGACAGGGGGCGCCGCAAGAGACCCAGTACTTC. Using reference TRBV18 and TRBJ2-5 for the parts outside the CDR3, the full variable domain is NAGVMQNPRHLVRRRGQEARLRCSPMKGHSHVYWYRQLPEEGLKFMVYLQKENIIDESGMPKERFSAEFPKEGPSILRIQQVVRGDSAAYFCASSTGQGAPQETQYFGPGTRLLVL.

This clone showed up just a few times. The chain has TRBV7-9 and TRBJ2-2; 11 bases align to TRBD2. The J segment lost 4 bases and the V segment lost 0 bases, leaving 7 bases of the junction unmatched. Germline V gene lookup returns CDR1 SEHNR and CDR2 FQNEAQ (reference sequence). This CDR3 has 18 residues. CDR3 bases: TGTGCCAGCAGCTTAGCGAGTTCTAGCGGGGGGATCACCGGGGAGCTGTTTTTT. It yields the protein CASSLASSSGGITGELFF.

This sequence joins TRBV27 and TRBJ1-2; the match to TRBD1 covers 7 bases. The V gene's germline CDR1 is MNHEY and CDR2 SMNVEV (reference sequence). The V segment lost 0 bases and the J segment 4 bases; nucleotides outside the gene matches: 5. This CDR3 contains 15 residues. This chain's CDR3 is CASSLSPTGSYGYTF. CDR3 nucleotide sequence: TGTGCCAGCAGTTTATCCCCGACAGGGTCCTATGGCTACACCTTC.

This chain uses TRBV6-5 with TRBJ1-2, with D unclear. Trimming removed 2 bases from V and 2 bases from J, with 9 bases in between. This CDR3 spans 14 amino acids. Germline CDR1 and CDR2: MNHEY and SVGAGI. As DNA, the CDR3 is TGTGCCAGCAGTTACGACTCCGTGAACTATGGCTACACCTTC. Translated, it gives CASSYDSVNYGYTF.

The chain has TRBV5-1 and TRBJ1-1, with D hard to call. Looked up from germline, CDR1 is SGHRS and CDR2 is YFSETQ. Trimming left V 5 bases short and J 1 base short, with 9 bases between. This CDR3 comprises 13 residues. The CDR3 DNA is TGCGCCAGCAGACACGACCGGAACACTGAAGCTTTCTTT. Its protein is CASRHDRNTEAFF.

J is TRBJ1-6 and V is TRBV2; 7 bases line up with TRBD1. Germline V gene data show CDR1 as SNHLY and CDR2 as FYNNEI. The CDR3 contains 14 residues. V shed 7 bases, J shed 3 bases, and the junction held 3 bases outside the gene matches. The CDR3, as DNA: TGTGCCAGCACCTCAGGGGGCTATAATTCACCCCTCCACTTT. It specifies CASTSGGYNSPLHF.

The gene calls are TRBV18 and TRBJ1-1, with no clear D. V shed 5 bases and J shed 2 bases, with 12 bases lying between them. This CDR3 region has 14 residues. Per the germline V gene, CDR1 is KGHSH and CDR2 is LQKENI. This CDR3 reads CASSTNTQNTEAFF. The CDR3 DNA sequence: TGTGCCAGCTCAACCAATACGCAAAACACTGAAGCTTTCTTT. Complete variable domain (other parts from reference TRBV18 and TRBJ1-1): NAGVMQNPRHLVRRRGQEARLRCSPMKGHSHVYWYRQLPEEGLKFMVYLQKENIIDESGMPKERFSAEFPKEGPSILRIQQVVRGDSAAYFCASSTNTQNTEAFFGQGTRLTVV.

This chain connects TRBV19 to TRBJ1-6; no clear D gene. With 5 bases removed from V and 7 bases from J, the gap between germline ends came to 6 bases. Germline values: CDR1 LNHDA, CDR2 SQIVND (reference sequence). CDR3 length: 12 residues. The CDR3 protein is CASSLLNSPLHF. The DNA for the CDR3 is TGTGCCAGTAGTTTACTGAATTCACCCCTCCACTTT.

CDR3: CASSLANGANTEAFF. Here the CDR3 DNA reads TGCGCCAGCAGCTTGGCCAACGGGGCGAACACTGAAGCTTTCTTT. The chain carries TRBV5-1 and TRBJ1-1; D is perhaps TRBD1 (5 bases). Looked up from germline, CDR1 is SGHRS and CDR2 is YFSETQ. Trimming pared 0 bases from V and 1 base from J, leaving 10 bases between. This CDR3 contains 15 residues.

The chain uses TRBV7-2 and TRBJ1-2, with no clear D. V was clipped by 11 bases and J by 0 bases, with 7 bases between them. Germline V CDR1 and CDR2: SGHTA, FQGNSA. The length of the CDR3 is 11 residues. Written as DNA, the CDR3 is TGTGCCGAGATAGCTAACTATGGCTACACCTTC. It is translated as CAEIANYGYTF. Drawing the rest from reference TRBV7-2 and TRBJ1-2, the complete variable domain is GAGVSQSPSNKVTEKGKDVELRCDPISGHTALYWYRQSLGQGLEFLIYFQGNSAPDKSGLPSDRFSAERTGGSVSTLTIQRTQQEDSAVYLCAEIANYGYTFGSGTRLTVV.

This sequence joins TRBV6-1 and TRBJ1-2, with D hard to call. Trimming took 1 base from V and 5 from J, leaving 5 bases between them. Per the germline V gene, CDR1 is MNHNS and CDR2 is SASEGT. The CDR3 covers 12 residues. CDR3 protein: CASSEGGYGYTF. The CDR3 DNA is TGTGCCAGCAGTGAAGGTGGATATGGCTACACCTTC.

The chain links TRBV2 to TRBJ1-4, with D perhaps TRBD1 (5 bases). The V gene lost 4 bases and the J gene lost 4 bases, with 10 bases spanning the gap. The CDR3 has 14 amino acids. CDR1 is SNHLY, CDR2 FYNNEI, per germline. The CDR3 DNA reads as TGTGCCAGCAGTGTCCAGGGAAGTAATGAAAAACTGTTTTTT. Translating gives CASSVQGSNEKLFF.

CDR3: CASSGATVINYGYTF. CDR3 DNA: TGTGCCAGCAGCGGAGCAACAGTCATTAACTATGGCTACACCTTC. The chain uses TRBV9 and TRBJ1-2; D not certain. V was clipped by 3 bases and J by 1 base, with 13 bases between them. Germline assignment: CDR1 SGDLS and CDR2 YYNGEE. This CDR3 has 15 residues.

In nucleotides, the CDR3 is TGTGCCAGCAGGAGCCAGGGGGCTTTGGGTGGCTACACCTTC. Protein product: CASRSQGALGGYTF. The chain uses TRBV6-5 and TRBJ1-2, with 8 bases identical to TRBD1. V trimming: 6 bases; J trimming: 7 bases; junction bases outside the gene matches: 10. The CDR3 has 14 residues. In germline, CDR1 is MNHEY, CDR2 SVGAGI.

The CDR3 DNA reads as TGTGCCAGCAGCGTACAGGGCGAGGGCAATCAGCCCCAGCATTTT. It yields the protein CASSVQGEGNQPQHF. The genes are TRBV9 and TRBJ1-5; maybe TRBD1 (5 bases). The CDR3 has 15 residues. Trimming shortened V by 1 base and J by 2 bases, and 10 bases separated the two germline ends. Germline CDR1 and CDR2: SGDLS and YYNGEE.